This paragraph covers one T cell receptor beta chain sequence. This sample is part of a study of blood T cell repertoires in COVID-19. Background on the study: COVID-19 samples from acute and convalescent phases originated in the United States, Italy and Spain. T cells, B-cell-depleted T cells, or PBMCs supplied cDNA or gDNA.

TCRdb's copy holds only in-frame clones and misses some; the assay was immunoSEQ multiplex PCR. The table lists about 82,000 clones, around 81% of them singletons. The specimen was peripheral blood. The source is an older man with active or convalescent COVID-19.

The chain's CDR3 is CASSPGRGGRPPSTDTQYF. The CDR3 region has the DNA TGTGCCAGCAGCCCCGGTCGAGGGGGAAGACCACCTAGCACAGATACGCAGTATTTT. J is TRBJ2-3 and V is TRBV9; a weak D match, TRBD1 (6 bases). This CDR3 has 19 amino acids. Germline-derived CDR1 and CDR2 are SGDLS and YYNGEE. V was pared by 4 bases and J by 0 bases, with 24 bases between. Full variable domain (outside the CDR3, taken from reference TRBV9 and TRBJ2-3): DSGVTQTPKHLITATGQRVTLRCSPRSGDLSVYWYQQSLDQGLQFLIQYYNGEERAKGNILERFSAQQFPDLHSELNLSSLELGDSALYFCASSPGRGGRPPSTDTQYFGPGTRLTVL.